This T cell receptor (beta chain) comes out of a study of CD8 T cells in ankylosing spondylitis. Via MiXCR, TCRdb re-called the 5' RACE reads, giving one row per CDR3 protein. Of around 250,000 distinct CDR3 sequences in the sample, approximately 20% were seen once. Germline assignment: CDR1 LNHDA and CDR2 SQIVND (reference sequence). This CDR3 contains 15 residues. Trimming cost V 7 bases and J 9 bases; bases outside gene matches: 7. Sample: blood, either unsorted or a sorted T cell fraction (not recorded which). This TCR came from a male donor with ankylosing spondylitis or in good health (not recorded which). The rearrangement links TRBV19 to TRBJ2-1; 15 bases are shared with TRBD2. This CDR3 is CASTQGTSGRIEQFF. The CDR3 nucleotides read TGTGCCAGTACCCAAGGGACTAGCGGGAGGATTGAGCAGTTCTTC. The variable domain in full, with the rest retrieved from reference TRBV19 and TRBJ2-1, is DGGITQSPKYLFRKEGQNVTLSCEQNLNHDAMYWYRQDPGQGLRLIYYSQIVNDFQKGDIAEGYSVSREKKESFPLTVTSAQKNPTAFYLCASTQGTSGRIEQFFGPGTRLTVL.